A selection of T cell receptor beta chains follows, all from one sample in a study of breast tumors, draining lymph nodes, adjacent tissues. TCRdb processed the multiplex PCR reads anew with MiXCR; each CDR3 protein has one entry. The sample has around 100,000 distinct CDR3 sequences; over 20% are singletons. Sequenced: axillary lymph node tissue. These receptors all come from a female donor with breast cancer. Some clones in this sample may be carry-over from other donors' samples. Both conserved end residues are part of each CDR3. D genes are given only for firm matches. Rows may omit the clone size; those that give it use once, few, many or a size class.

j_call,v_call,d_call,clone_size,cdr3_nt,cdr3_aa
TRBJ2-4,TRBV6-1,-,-,TGTGCCAGCTACTCACTAGCCAAAAACATTCAGTACTTC,CASYSLAKNIQYF
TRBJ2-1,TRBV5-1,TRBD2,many,TGCGCCAGCAGCTTGTTTGGGACTAGCGGGAGGGCCTACAATGAGCAGTTCTTC,CASSLFGTSGRAYNEQFF
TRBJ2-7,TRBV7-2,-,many,-,CASGPQHFGRAEPYEQYF
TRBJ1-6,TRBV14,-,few,TGTGCCAGCAGCCAAGGGTGGGCAGGGAGTCTCCACTTT,CASSQGWAGSLHF
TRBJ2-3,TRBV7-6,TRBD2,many,TGTGCCAGCAGCCGAGCGGGGGAAGGAGATACGCAGTATTTT,CASSRAGEGDTQYF
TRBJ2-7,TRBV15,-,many,TGTGCCACCAGCAGGGTGATTCGAGGCGGATACTCCTACGAGCAGTACTTC,CATSRVIRGGYSYEQYF
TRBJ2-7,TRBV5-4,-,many,TGTGCCAGCAGCGGGGAGGATGTCTACGAGCAGTACTTC,CASSGEDVYEQYF
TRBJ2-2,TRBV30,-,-,TGTGCCTGGACCCTAAACACCGGGGAGCTGTTTTTT,CAWTLNTGELFF
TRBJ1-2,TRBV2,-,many,TGTGCCAGCATAACAGGGTGGGTGGGTAACTATGGCTACACCTTC,CASITGWVGNYGYTF
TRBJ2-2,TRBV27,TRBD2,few,TGTGCCAGCTCGGGACTAGCGGGAGTGGGGACCGGGGAGCTGTTTTTT,CASSGLAGVGTGELFF
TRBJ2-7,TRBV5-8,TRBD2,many,TGTGCCAGCAGCCTGATAGCGGGGAGGAACGAGCAGTACTTC,CASSLIAGRNEQYF
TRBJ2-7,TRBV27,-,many,TGTGCCAGCAGTTTAACCCCCCGGACTACACCTACACAGCAGTACTTC,CASSLTPRTTPTQQYF
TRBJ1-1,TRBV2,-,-,TGCGCCAGCAGTGAGATCCCCACTGAAGCTTTCTTT,CASSEIPTEAFF
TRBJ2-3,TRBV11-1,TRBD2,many,TGTGCCAGCAGTCCTGGTTGGGGGGGGATTGGCACAGATACGCAGTATTTT,CASSPGWGGIGTDTQYF
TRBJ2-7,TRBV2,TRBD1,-,TGTGCCAGCAGTGGCGGGACAGGGGGAACCGAGCAGTACTTC,CASSGGTGGTEQYF
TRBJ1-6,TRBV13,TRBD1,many,TGTGCCAGCAGCTTAGGTTGGGACAGGGGGTCCCAGGGCAATTCACCCCTCCACTTT,CASSLGWDRGSQGNSPLHF
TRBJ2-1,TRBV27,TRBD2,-,TGTGCCAGCAGTTTTGCCGCGACTAGCGGGAGAGGTAATGAGCAGTTCTTC,CASSFAATSGRGNEQFF
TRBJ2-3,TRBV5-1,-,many,TGCGCCAGCAGCTCTAGGACGGACCGCACAGATACGCAGTATTTT,CASSSRTDRTDTQYF
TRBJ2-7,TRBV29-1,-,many,TGCAGCGTTGAAACGGTGGGGGCGGGTGAGCAGTACTTC,CSVETVGAGEQYF
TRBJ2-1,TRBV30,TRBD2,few,TGTGCCTGGAGTAGGGGCGGGAGTTTCAATGAGCAGTTCTTC,CAWSRGGSFNEQFF
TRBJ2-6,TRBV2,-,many,TGTGCCAGCAGTGAAGTCGGACGGACCTCTGGGGCCAACGTCCTGACTTTC,CASSEVGRTSGANVLTF
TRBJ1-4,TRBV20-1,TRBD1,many,TGCAGTGCTATAAGGACAGGGACTAATGAAAAACTGTTTTTT,CSAIRTGTNEKLFF
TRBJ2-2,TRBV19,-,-,TGTGCCTGTAGTGGTAACACCGGGGAGCTGTTTTTT,CACSGNTGELFF
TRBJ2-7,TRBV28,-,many,TGTGCCAGCAGAAGAGGACTGCCCGGCTACGAGCAGTACTTC,CASRRGLPGYEQYF
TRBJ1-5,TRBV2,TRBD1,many,TGTGCCAGCAGGGCCGGACAGGGGGGTCAGCCCCAGCATTTT,CASRAGQGGQPQHF
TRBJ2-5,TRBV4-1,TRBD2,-,TGCGCCAGCAGCCCCAGGACTAGCGGGAAAGAGACTCAGCACTTC,CASSPRTSGKETQHF
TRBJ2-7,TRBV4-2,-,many,TGTGCCAGCAGCCAAGGGGGGGGCTATAAGTACGAGCAGTACTTC,CASSQGGGYKYEQYF
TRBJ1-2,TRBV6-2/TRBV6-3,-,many,TGTGCCAGTAAACAGGTTTTCTATGGCTACACCTTC,CASKQVFYGYTF
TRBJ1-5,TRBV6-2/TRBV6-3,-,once,TGTGCCAGCAGCCCCGGGAGTAGTGGTCAGCCCCAGCATTTT,CASSPGSSGQPQHF
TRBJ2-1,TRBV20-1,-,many,TGCAGTGCGATACTAGCTTCCTACAATGAGCAGTTCTTC,CSAILASYNEQFF
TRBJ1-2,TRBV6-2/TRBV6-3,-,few,TGTGCCAGCAGTCCCTTAGACTATGGCTACACCTTC,CASSPLDYGYTF
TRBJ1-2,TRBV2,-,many,TGTGCCAGCAGTGACGAGACACCGTATAACTATGGCTACACCTTC,CASSDETPYNYGYTF
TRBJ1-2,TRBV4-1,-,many,TGCGCCAGCAGCCAAGTCCTCGCCGGGGATGGCTACACCTTC,CASSQVLAGDGYTF
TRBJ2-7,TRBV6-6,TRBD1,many,TGTGCCAGCAGTTACGGGGACAGGGCCACCTACGAGCAGTACTTC,CASSYGDRATYEQYF
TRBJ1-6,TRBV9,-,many,TGTGCCAGCAGCGTAGCATCCAATTCACCCCTCCACTTT,CASSVASNSPLHF
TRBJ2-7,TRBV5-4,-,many,TGTGCCAGCAGCTCCCCGGGGTACGAGCAGTACTTC,CASSSPGYEQYF
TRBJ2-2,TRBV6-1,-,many,TGTGCCAGCAGTGGGACGTGGACTGGGGAGCTGTTTTTT,CASSGTWTGELFF
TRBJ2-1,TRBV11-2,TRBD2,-,TGTGCCAGCAGCTTAGGGTCTAGCGGGGGGGCTAGAAATGAGCAGTTCTTC,CASSLGSSGGARNEQFF
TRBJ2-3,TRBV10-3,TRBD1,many,TGTGCCATCAGGCCGGGACAGGGGAACACAGATACGCAGTATTTT,CAIRPGQGNTDTQYF
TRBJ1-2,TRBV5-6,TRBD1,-,TGTGCCAGCAGCTTAGGGGACAGGAGCTATGGCTACACCTTC,CASSLGDRSYGYTF
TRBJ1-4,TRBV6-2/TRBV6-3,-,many,TGTGCCAGCAGTTACCCCCCGGAAAAACTGTTTTTT,CASSYPPEKLFF
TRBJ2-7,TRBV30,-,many,TGTGCCTGGAGAGATTACAGGGACGCCTACGAGCAGTACTTC,CAWRDYRDAYEQYF
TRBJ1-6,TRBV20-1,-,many,TGCAGTGCTGCACTCAGCTCCTATAATTCACCCCTCCACTTT,CSAALSSYNSPLHF
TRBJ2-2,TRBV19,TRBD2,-,TGTGCCAGTAGTACCCGACTAGCCTGGGAGCTGTTTTTT,CASSTRLAWELFF
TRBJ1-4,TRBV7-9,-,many,TGTGCCAGCAGCTCGGGTTATCAGCATGAAAAACTGTTTTTT,CASSSGYQHEKLFF